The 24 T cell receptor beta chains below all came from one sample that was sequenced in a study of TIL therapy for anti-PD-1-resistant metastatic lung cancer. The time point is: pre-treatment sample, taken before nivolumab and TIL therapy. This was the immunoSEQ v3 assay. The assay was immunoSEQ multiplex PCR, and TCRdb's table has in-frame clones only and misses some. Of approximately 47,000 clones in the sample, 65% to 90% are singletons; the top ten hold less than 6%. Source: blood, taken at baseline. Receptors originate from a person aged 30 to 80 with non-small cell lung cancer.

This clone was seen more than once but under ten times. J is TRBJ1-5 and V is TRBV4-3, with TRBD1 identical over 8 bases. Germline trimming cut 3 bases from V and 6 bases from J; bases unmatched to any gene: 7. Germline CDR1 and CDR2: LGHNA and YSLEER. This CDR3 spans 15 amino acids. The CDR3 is CASSHSSGGLQPQHF. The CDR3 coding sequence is TGCGCCAGCAGCCATTCTTCAGGGGGCCTTCAGCCCCAGCATTTT.

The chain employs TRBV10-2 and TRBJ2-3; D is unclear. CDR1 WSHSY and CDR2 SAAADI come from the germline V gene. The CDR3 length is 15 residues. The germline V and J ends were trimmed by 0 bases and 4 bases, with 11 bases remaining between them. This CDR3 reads CASSESMWGSDTQYF. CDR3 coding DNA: TGCGCCAGCAGTGAGTCGATGTGGGGTTCAGATACGCAGTATTTT.

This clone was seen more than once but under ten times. The CDR3 DNA is TGCGCCAGCAGAGCTAGCGCGAGCCTTCGTACGCAGTATTTT. Its protein product is CASRASASLRTQYF. V usage is TRBV10-2 and J usage is TRBJ2-3; TRBD2 is a possible D gene (6 bases). V was clipped by 6 bases and J by 8 bases, with 18 bases between them. Germline CDR1 reads WSHSY; CDR2 reads SAAADI. The CDR3 sequence is 14 residues long.

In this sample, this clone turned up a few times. CDR3 sequence reads: CASSQGLAGPPYEQYF. CDR3 nucleotides: TGTGCCAGCAGCCAAGGACTAGCGGGGCCCCCCTACGAGCAGTACTTC. V and J are TRBV11-2 and TRBJ2-7; 12 bases map to TRBD2. V was pared by 5 bases and J by 2 bases, with 7 bases of the junction left unmatched. CDR3 length: 16 amino acids. Germline loops: CDR1 SGHAT, CDR2 FQNNGV.

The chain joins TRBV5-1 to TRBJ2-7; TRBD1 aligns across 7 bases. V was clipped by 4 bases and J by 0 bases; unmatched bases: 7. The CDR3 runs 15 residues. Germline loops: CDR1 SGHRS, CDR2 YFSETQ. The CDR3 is CASSPSGQSSYEQYF. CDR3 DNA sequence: TGCGCCAGCAGCCCTTCGGGACAGAGCTCCTACGAGCAGTACTTC.

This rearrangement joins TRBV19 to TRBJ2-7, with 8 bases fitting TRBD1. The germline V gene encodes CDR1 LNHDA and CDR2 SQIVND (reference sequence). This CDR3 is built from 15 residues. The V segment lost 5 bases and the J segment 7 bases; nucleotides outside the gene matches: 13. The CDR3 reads CASSRRGQGAGEQYF. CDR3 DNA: TGTGCCAGTAGTCGCCGTGGGCAGGGGGCAGGGGAGCAGTACTTC.

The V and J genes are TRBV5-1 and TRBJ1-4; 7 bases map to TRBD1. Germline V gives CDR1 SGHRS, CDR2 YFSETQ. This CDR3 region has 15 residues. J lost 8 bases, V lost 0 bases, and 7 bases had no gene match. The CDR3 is CASSLVGQSFEKLFF. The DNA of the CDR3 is TGCGCCAGCAGCTTGGTGGGACAGTCTTTCGAAAAACTGTTTTTT.

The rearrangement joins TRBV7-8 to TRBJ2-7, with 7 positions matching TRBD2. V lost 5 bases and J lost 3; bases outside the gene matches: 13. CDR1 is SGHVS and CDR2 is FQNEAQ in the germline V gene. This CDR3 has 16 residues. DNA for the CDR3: TGTGCCAGCAGCACCGGGGGATGGGAGGGCCTCTACGAGCAGTACTTC. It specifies CASSTGGWEGLYEQYF.

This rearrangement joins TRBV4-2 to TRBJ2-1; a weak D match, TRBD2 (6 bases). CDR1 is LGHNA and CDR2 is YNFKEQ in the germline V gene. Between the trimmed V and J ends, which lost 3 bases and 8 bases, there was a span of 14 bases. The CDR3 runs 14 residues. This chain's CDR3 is CASSQEWRAYEQFF. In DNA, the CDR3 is TGTGCCAGCAGCCAGGAGTGGAGGGCATATGAGCAGTTCTTC.

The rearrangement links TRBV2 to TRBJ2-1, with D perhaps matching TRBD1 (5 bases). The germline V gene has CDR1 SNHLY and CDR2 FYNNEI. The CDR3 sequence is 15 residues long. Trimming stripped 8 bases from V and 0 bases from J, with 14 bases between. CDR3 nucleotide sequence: TGTGCCAGCTATGAGTCGGACATCTCCTACAATGAGCAGTTCTTC. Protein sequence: CASYESDISYNEQFF.

CDR3 loop: CASRGWDRDTQYF. For the CDR3, the DNA is TGTGCCAGCAGGGGTTGGGACCGCGATACGCAGTATTTT. This chain connects TRBV6-4 to TRBJ2-3; the D call may be TRBD1 or TRBD2 (5 bases each). V lost 6 bases and J lost 6, with 13 bases in between. Per the germline V gene, CDR1 is MRHNA and CDR2 is SNTAGT. The CDR3 is 13 residues long.

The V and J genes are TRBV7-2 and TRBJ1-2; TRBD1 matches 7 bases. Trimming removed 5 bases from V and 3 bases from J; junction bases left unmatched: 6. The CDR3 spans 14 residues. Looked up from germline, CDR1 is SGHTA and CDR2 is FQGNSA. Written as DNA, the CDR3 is TGTGCCAGCAGCGAGCACAGGGGAGACTATGGCTACACCTTC. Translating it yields CASSEHRGDYGYTF.

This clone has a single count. The CDR3 reads CAWSVRGTGELFF. The CDR3 coding sequence is TGTGCCTGGAGTGTGCGGGGTACCGGGGAGCTGTTTTTT. This rearrangement joins TRBV30 to TRBJ2-2; D is possibly TRBD2 (6 bases). Trimming stripped 0 bases from V and 5 bases from J, with 7 bases between. CDR1 and CDR2 (germline): GTSNPN, SVGIG (reference sequence). The CDR3 is 13 residues long.

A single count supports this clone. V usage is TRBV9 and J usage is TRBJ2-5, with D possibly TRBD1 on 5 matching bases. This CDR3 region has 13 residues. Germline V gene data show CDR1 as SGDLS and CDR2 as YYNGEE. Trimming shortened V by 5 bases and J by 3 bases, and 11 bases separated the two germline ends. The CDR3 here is CASRAVGEETQYF. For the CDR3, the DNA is TGTGCCAGCAGGGCCGTAGGGGAAGAGACCCAGTACTTC.

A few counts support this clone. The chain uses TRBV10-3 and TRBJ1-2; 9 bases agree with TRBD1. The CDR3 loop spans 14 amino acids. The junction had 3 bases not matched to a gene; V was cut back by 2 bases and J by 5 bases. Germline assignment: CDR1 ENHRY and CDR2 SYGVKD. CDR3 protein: CAISELGQGYGYTF. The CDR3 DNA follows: TGTGCCATCAGTGAGCTTGGACAGGGGTATGGCTACACCTTC.

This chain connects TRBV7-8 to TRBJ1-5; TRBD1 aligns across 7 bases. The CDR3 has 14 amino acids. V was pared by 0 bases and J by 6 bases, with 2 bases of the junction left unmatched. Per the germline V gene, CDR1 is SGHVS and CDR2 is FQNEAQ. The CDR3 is CASSLAGGGQPQHF. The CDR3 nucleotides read TGTGCCAGCAGCTTAGCAGGGGGCGGTCAGCCCCAGCATTTT.

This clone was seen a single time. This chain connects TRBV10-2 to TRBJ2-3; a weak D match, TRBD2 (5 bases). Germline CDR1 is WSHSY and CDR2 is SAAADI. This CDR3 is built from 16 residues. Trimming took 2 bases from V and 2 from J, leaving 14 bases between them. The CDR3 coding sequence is TGCGCCAGCAGTGAGACCCCTAGCCCCATCACAGATACGCAGTATTTT. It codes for CASSETPSPITDTQYF.

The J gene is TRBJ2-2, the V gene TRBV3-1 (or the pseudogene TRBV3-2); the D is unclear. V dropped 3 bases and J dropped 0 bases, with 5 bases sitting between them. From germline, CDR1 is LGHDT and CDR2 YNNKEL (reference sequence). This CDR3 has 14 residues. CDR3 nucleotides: TGTGCCAGCAGCCAGGGTTCGAACACCGGGGAGCTGTTTTTT. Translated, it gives CASSQGSNTGELFF.

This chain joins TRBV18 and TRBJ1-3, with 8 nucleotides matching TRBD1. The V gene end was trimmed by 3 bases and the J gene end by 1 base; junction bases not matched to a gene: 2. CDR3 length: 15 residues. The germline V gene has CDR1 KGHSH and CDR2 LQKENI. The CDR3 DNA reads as TGTGCCAGCTCACCGGGACAGGAGTCTGGAAACACCATATATTTT. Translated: CASSPGQESGNTIYF.

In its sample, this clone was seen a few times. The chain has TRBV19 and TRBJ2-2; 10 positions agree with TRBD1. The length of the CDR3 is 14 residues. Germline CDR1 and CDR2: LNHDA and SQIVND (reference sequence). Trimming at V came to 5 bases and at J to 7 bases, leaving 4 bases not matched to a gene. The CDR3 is CASSVGTGVGELFF. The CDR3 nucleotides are TGTGCCAGTAGTGTTGGGACAGGGGTCGGGGAGCTGTTTTTT.

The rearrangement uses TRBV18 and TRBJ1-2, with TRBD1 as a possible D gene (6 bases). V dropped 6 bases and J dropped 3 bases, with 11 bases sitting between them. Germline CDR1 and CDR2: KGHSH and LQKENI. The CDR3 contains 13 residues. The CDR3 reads CASSPGTYYGYTF. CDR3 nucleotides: TGTGCCAGCTCCCCCGGGACATACTATGGCTACACCTTC.

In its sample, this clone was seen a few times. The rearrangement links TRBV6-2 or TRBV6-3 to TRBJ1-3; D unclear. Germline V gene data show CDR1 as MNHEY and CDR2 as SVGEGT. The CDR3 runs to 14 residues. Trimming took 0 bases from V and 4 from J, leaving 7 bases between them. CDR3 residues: CASSYSSVGNTIYF. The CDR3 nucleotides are TGTGCCAGCAGTTACTCTTCGGTCGGAAACACCATATATTTT.

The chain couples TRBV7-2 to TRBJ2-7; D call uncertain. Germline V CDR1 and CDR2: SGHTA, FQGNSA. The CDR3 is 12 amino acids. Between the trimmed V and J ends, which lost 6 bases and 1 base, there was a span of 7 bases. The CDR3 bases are TGTGCCAGCAGTCCGCCGTCCTACGAGCAGTACTTC. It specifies CASSPPSYEQYF.

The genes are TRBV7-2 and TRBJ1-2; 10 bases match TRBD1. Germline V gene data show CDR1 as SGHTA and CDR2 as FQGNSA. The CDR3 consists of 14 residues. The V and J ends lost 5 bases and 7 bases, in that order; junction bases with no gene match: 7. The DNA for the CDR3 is TGTGCCAGCAGCGATCGACAGGGGGCGCGTGGCTACACCTTC. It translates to CASSDRQGARGYTF.